Listed below are T cell receptor beta chains from one sample, sequenced in a study of blood T cell repertoires in COVID-19. The method was immunoSEQ multiplex PCR; TCRdb's version includes in-frame clones alone and lacks a portion of them. The table shows 100,000 or so clones, with 85% to 90% occurring only once. Material: peripheral blood. These receptors were collected from a man aged 50 to 59 with acute or convalescent COVID-19. Each CDR3 is given with its conserved first and last residue. A D gene is named only where the DNA matches it firmly. Where a row states a size, it is once, few, many or the class of an expanded clone; other rows omit it.

CDR3 DNA	CDR3 protein	V gene	J gene	D gene	clone size
TGTGCCAGCAGCCTTTGGACAGGGCGGGCTTTCTTT	CASSLWTGRAFF	TRBV3-1/TRBV3-2	TRBJ1-1	TRBD1	-
TGTGCCAGTAGTATTGCGGATACCGCTAGCTATGGCTACACCTTC	CASSIADTASYGYTF	TRBV19	TRBJ1-2	-	-
TGTGCCAGCAGTTTGAGCGGGGGGTTTCAAGAGACCCAGTACTTC	CASSLSGGFQETQYF	TRBV28	TRBJ2-5	TRBD2	-
TGCGCCAGCAGCCGGACAGGGGGGGCCAACGTCCTGACTTTC	CASSRTGGANVLTF	TRBV5-1	TRBJ2-6	TRBD1	-
TGTGCCAGCTCACCACCGGCCAGGGTTCATGAGCAGTTCTTC	CASSPPARVHEQFF	TRBV18	TRBJ2-1	-	-
TGTGCCAGTAGTAGGACAGCCACCTACGAGCAGTACTTC	CASSRTATYEQYF	TRBV19	TRBJ2-7	-	-
TGTGCCACCAGTGATTCCGCAGGGATAGGGACTGAAGCTTTCTTT	CATSDSAGIGTEAFF	TRBV24-1	TRBJ1-1	-	once
TGTGCCAGCAGCGCCAACAAGGAGTTGGACACCTACGAGCAGTACTTC	CASSANKELDTYEQYF	TRBV5-4	TRBJ2-7	-	-
TGTGCCAGCACTAGCGGGGGTGCAGGCACAGATACGCAGTATTTT	CASTSGGAGTDTQYF	TRBV6-5	TRBJ2-3	TRBD2	-
TGTGCCAGCAGCTTAGGAATTACGGCAGATACGCAGTATTTT	CASSLGITADTQYF	TRBV11-3	TRBJ2-3	-	-
TGTGCCAGCAGTTTATCGGGAGGAGGAAATTCACCCCTCCACTTT	CASSLSGGGNSPLHF	TRBV27	TRBJ1-6	-	once
TGTGCCAGCAGGCCCGACAGGGAGAAACTGTTTTTT	CASRPDREKLFF	TRBV6-5	TRBJ1-4	TRBD1	-
TGTGCCAGTAGGCTAACAGGGGGCCACGAGCAGTACTTC	CASRLTGGHEQYF	TRBV19	TRBJ2-7	TRBD1	-
TGTGCCAGCAGCTTGGGGGGATCGGAGACCCAGTACTTC	CASSLGGSETQYF	TRBV7-2	TRBJ2-5	-	-
TGTGCCAGCAGCCTCCGTCGGGATCAGCCCCAGCATTTT	CASSLRRDQPQHF	TRBV14	TRBJ1-5	-	-
TGTGCCAGCAGCGGGCCCCTGGGGGGGAAGACTGAAGCTTTCTTT	CASSGPLGGKTEAFF	TRBV9	TRBJ1-1	-	-
TGTGCCAGCAGTTCAGGAAACATTCAGTACTTC	CASSSGNIQYF	TRBV25-1	TRBJ2-4	-	once
TGTGCCAGCAGCTCCAAACCGGGACAGGGGACGTACACTGAAGCTTTCTTT	CASSSKPGQGTYTEAFF	TRBV7-8	TRBJ1-1	TRBD1	once
TGCGCCAGCAGCGTGACGGGCCAAGAGACCCAGTACTTC	CASSVTGQETQYF	TRBV5-1	TRBJ2-5	-	-
TGTGCCAGCAGCTTTTACAGGACAGAACAAGAGACCCAGTACTTC	CASSFYRTEQETQYF	TRBV5-8	TRBJ2-5	-	-
TGTGCCAGCAGTTACCTGCAGGGGGGCTATGGCTACACCTTC	CASSYLQGGYGYTF	TRBV6-6	TRBJ1-2	TRBD1	-
TGTGCCAGCACCCAATCGGGGACATCTAGCACAGATACGCAGTATTTT	CASTQSGTSSTDTQYF	TRBV25-1	TRBJ2-3	-	few
TGTGCCAGCAGCTTGTTTTCTGAGGTCTATGGCTACACCTTC	CASSLFSEVYGYTF	TRBV5-4	TRBJ1-2	-	-
TGTGCCAGCTCCCGACAGGGGACTGGGGCCAACGTCCTGACTTTC	CASSRQGTGANVLTF	TRBV18	TRBJ2-6	TRBD1	-
TGTGCCAGCAGCTCGGACAGGGGGGGAACCTATGGCTACACCTTC	CASSSDRGGTYGYTF	TRBV5-4	TRBJ1-2	TRBD1	few
TGTGCCAGCAGTGAACTTGCCAACTCTAACTATGGCTACACCTTC	CASSELANSNYGYTF	TRBV6-1	TRBJ1-2	-	once
TGCGCCAGCAGCCCCGATGGGGCGGGGGGTCCCAATGAGCAGTTCTTC	CASSPDGAGGPNEQFF	TRBV5-1	TRBJ2-1	TRBD2	-
TGTGCCAGCAGCTTGGGGGACAGGGTCACCTACGAGCAGTACTTC	CASSLGDRVTYEQYF	TRBV5-5	TRBJ2-7	TRBD1	-
TGTGCCAGCAGCTTATCCTGGAGCTCCTACAATGAGCAGTTCTTC	CASSLSWSSYNEQFF	TRBV7-3	TRBJ2-1	-	-
TGTGCCAGCAGTGAAGAGGGCAGGGCAAGGCAGTACTTC	CASSEEGRARQYF	TRBV6-1	TRBJ2-7	-	-
TGTGCCATCAGGGGCCTAGCGGGGGGGGTACTACCAAGGACCGGGGAGCTGTTTTTT	CAIRGLAGGVLPRTGELFF	TRBV10-3	TRBJ2-2	TRBD2	once
TGTGCCAGCAGCCAAGACGAGGGTTACACTGAAGCTTTCTTT	CASSQDEGYTEAFF	TRBV4-2	TRBJ1-1	-	-
TGTGCCAGCAGCTTAAACCCTCCACTAGCGGGTGACGACGAGCAGTACTTC	CASSLNPPLAGDDEQYF	TRBV11-2	TRBJ2-7	TRBD2	once
TGTGCCAGCAGTTCCGGGACTCCCACCGGGGAGCTGTTTTTT	CASSSGTPTGELFF	TRBV28	TRBJ2-2	-	-
TGCAGCGTAAGCCTAGCGGGGGGCGCAGATACGCAGTATTTT	CSVSLAGGADTQYF	TRBV29-1	TRBJ2-3	TRBD2	-
TGTGCCAGTAGCACCAAGACTACAGGGTTCTATGGCTACACCTTC	CASSTKTTGFYGYTF	TRBV19	TRBJ1-2	-	-
TGTGCCAGCAGTGAGACCCTTCCCGGGACAGCTTCGGGCTACACCTTC	CASSETLPGTASGYTF	TRBV6-1	TRBJ1-2	TRBD1	-
TGTGCCAGCACCCGGGGGGGATCTTCCTACGAGCAGTACTTC	CASTRGGSSYEQYF	TRBV9	TRBJ2-7	TRBD2	-
TGTGCCAGCAGCTCCAGCGGGGACCCCAATCAGCCCCAGCATTTT	CASSSSGDPNQPQHF	TRBV11-2	TRBJ1-5	-	-
TGTGCCAGCAGTGAGGTAGGGGTCTACAATGAGCAGTTCTTC	CASSEVGVYNEQFF	TRBV6-1	TRBJ2-1	-	-
TGTGCCAGCAGCGAGGGCCTAAAGGAGGAGCAGTACTTC	CASSEGLKEEQYF	TRBV13	TRBJ2-7	-	-
TGTGCCAGCAGCTTAGATCCAGGGAATTCTCAGCCCCAGCATTTT	CASSLDPGNSQPQHF	TRBV11-2	TRBJ1-5	-	-
TGTGCCACCAGTGACCCTGGGACAGGGTGGGAGACCCAGTACTTC	CATSDPGTGWETQYF	TRBV24-1	TRBJ2-5	TRBD1	once
TGTGCCAGCAGCTTGGGACAGGGGGACAATTCACCCCTCCACTTT	CASSLGQGDNSPLHF	TRBV7-2	TRBJ1-6	TRBD1	-
TGTGCCAGCAGCGGGAATCCTGGACTAGCGGGAAACAATGAGCAGTTCTTC	CASSGNPGLAGNNEQFF	TRBV9	TRBJ2-1	TRBD2	-
TGTGCCAGCAGCCGGGCGGACAGGGGAAGCGGGGGCCACAGCTCCTACAATGAGCAGTTCTTC	CASSRADRGSGGHSSYNEQFF	TRBV27	TRBJ2-1	-	-
TGTGCCAGCAGTTACACCGGGGGGATGAACACTGAAGCTTTCTTT	CASSYTGGMNTEAFF	TRBV6-5	TRBJ1-1	-	-
TGTGCCAGCAGTACCGGGACAGACTATGGCTACACCTTC	CASSTGTDYGYTF	TRBV6-5	TRBJ1-2	TRBD1	-
TGCGCCAGCAGCTTGGAGGGACAGGGCCTGGAGCAGTACTTC	CASSLEGQGLEQYF	TRBV5-1	TRBJ2-7	TRBD1	-
TGTGCCAGCAGTTACTCTGCGGGCGTCTACGAGCAGTACTTC	CASSYSAGVYEQYF	TRBV6-5	TRBJ2-7	-	-
TGTGCCAGCAGCTTGGGACAGGCGATCGCCGGAGGCTACACCTTC	CASSLGQAIAGGYTF	TRBV5-6	TRBJ1-2	-	-